This is a list of T cell receptor beta chains from one sample in a study of blood T cell repertoires in COVID-19. Sequenced by immunoSEQ multiplex PCR; TCRdb stores in-frame clones only, minus some. In the table there are roughly 310,000 clones, approximately 90% of which are singletons. Sequences were obtained from peripheral blood. The receptor set was obtained from a woman aged 45 to 65 with active or convalescent COVID-19. The CDR3 runs from the conserved cysteine through the conserved F or W. The order of the fields is clone size, J gene, V gene, D gene, CDR3 DNA, CDR3 protein. D genes are given only for firm matches. For some rows the clone size is stated as once, few or many, or as a class when expanded; others skip it.

NA,TRBJ2-1,TRBV18,NA,TGTGCCAGCTCACCGGGCTGGGGGGACCCTTACAATGAGCAGTTCTTC,CASSPGWGDPYNEQFF
NA,TRBJ1-2,TRBV15,NA,TGTGCCACCAGCAGAGAGTCAGGATCAGGCTACACCTTC,CATSRESGSGYTF
NA,TRBJ1-2,TRBV19,TRBD1,TGTGCCAGTAGTATATCTCGGACAGGGCAGTATGGCTACACCTTC,CASSISRTGQYGYTF
NA,TRBJ1-1,TRBV5-1,NA,TGCGCCAGCAGCTTGGAACCCGCAGGGCCTAAGGAAGCTTTCTTT,CASSLEPAGPKEAFF
many,TRBJ1-2,TRBV7-3,TRBD1,TGTGCCAGCAGCTTAACCGGGACAGGGGGCGATGGCTACACCTTC,CASSLTGTGGDGYTF
NA,TRBJ2-1,TRBV4-3,TRBD2,TGCGCCAGCAGCCAAGAGTCGGGACTAGCGGGATCTGAGCAGTTCTTC,CASSQESGLAGSEQFF
NA,TRBJ2-2,TRBV4-2,TRBD2,TGTGCCAGTAGACTAGCGGGAGATTCGAACACCGGGGAGCTGTTTTTT,CASRLAGDSNTGELFF
once,TRBJ1-1,TRBV5-4,NA,TGTGCCAGCAGCCTAGCGAGGGATACTGAAGCTTTCTTT,CASSLARDTEAFF
NA,TRBJ2-3,TRBV5-1,TRBD2,TGCGCCAGCAGCGACCCCCGGACTAGCGGGGGGCCTAGCACAGATACGCAGTATTTT,CASSDPRTSGGPSTDTQYF
NA,TRBJ1-6,TRBV27,NA,TGTGCCAGCAGTTTTAGCAATTCACCCCTCCACTTT,CASSFSNSPLHF
NA,TRBJ2-7,TRBV7-2,TRBD2,TGTGCCAGCAGCTTACCGTCAGGGACTAGCGGGAGAGAGCAGTACTTC,CASSLPSGTSGREQYF
once,TRBJ1-5,TRBV10-2,NA,TGCGCCAGCAGTGAGGTGGGGGCGCATCAGCCCCAGCATTTT,CASSEVGAHQPQHF
NA,TRBJ2-7,TRBV4-3,TRBD1,TGCGCCAGCAGCCAACGACAGGGGTTAGACTACGAGCAGTACTTC,CASSQRQGLDYEQYF
NA,TRBJ1-5,TRBV7-2,NA,TGTGCCAGCAGCTTAGAATCTCTGGCCAATCAGCCCCAGCATTTT,CASSLESLANQPQHF
NA,TRBJ1-4,TRBV5-5,TRBD1,TGTGCCAGCAGCTTGGGGGACAGGGCCCTTCATAATGAAAAACTGTTTTTT,CASSLGDRALHNEKLFF
NA,TRBJ2-7,TRBV12-5,NA,TGTGCTAGTGGTCTCGGTATTCCCTCCTACGAGCAGTACTTC,CASGLGIPSYEQYF
NA,TRBJ1-6,TRBV10-3,NA,TGTGCCATCAGGGGGACAACTCATAATTCACCCCTCCACTTT,CAIRGTTHNSPLHF
NA,TRBJ1-2,TRBV30,TRBD1,TGTGCCTGGAGTCCAACGGACAGGGGCTATCCCTATGGCTACACCTTC,CAWSPTDRGYPYGYTF
NA,TRBJ2-7,TRBV19,NA,TGTGCCAGTAGTCCCCGCCCTCCGACACAATCGACCTACGAGCAGTACTTC,CASSPRPPTQSTYEQYF
NA,TRBJ1-4,TRBV15,NA,TGTGCCACCAGCCCTCCTAGTAATGAAAAACTGTTTTTT,CATSPPSNEKLFF
few,TRBJ2-1,TRBV5-1,TRBD1,TGCGCCAGCAGCCTGGACAGGAGAGACAATGAGCAGTTCTTC,CASSLDRRDNEQFF
NA,TRBJ2-3,TRBV7-8,NA,TGTGCCAGCCTTAAAGTTGCGGGGAAAGCAGATACGCAGTATTTT,CASLKVAGKADTQYF
NA,TRBJ1-1,TRBV21-1,NA,TGTGCCAGCAGCAAAGCGGACCAGGGGGCGAACACTGAAGCTTTCTTT,CASSKADQGANTEAFF
NA,TRBJ2-3,TRBV7-2,NA,TGTGCCAGCAGCTTGTTCGGCGTTAGCGGCCCAGATACGCAGTATTTT,CASSLFGVSGPDTQYF
few,TRBJ1-2,TRBV2,TRBD1,TGTGCCAGCAGTGAGTCCCGGGACAGGGTCGGGCGCTATGGCTACACCTTC,CASSESRDRVGRYGYTF
NA,TRBJ2-4,TRBV27,NA,TGTGCCAGCAGTTACCGGGGTAGCGGAGCCAAAAACATTCAGTACTTC,CASSYRGSGAKNIQYF
NA,TRBJ1-1,TRBV11-2,NA,TGTGCCAGCAGCTTATCTCCGAACACTGAAGCTTTCTTT,CASSLSPNTEAFF
NA,TRBJ2-1,TRBV4-3,TRBD2,TGCGCCAGCAGTTTTCAAGTCGGGGGGGACAATGAGCAGTTCTTC,CASSFQVGGDNEQFF
NA,TRBJ1-6,TRBV5-4,NA,TGTGCCAGCAGCTTGGGGGGGGGTAGAGGGTCACCCCTCCACTTT,CASSLGGGRGSPLHF
NA,TRBJ2-1,TRBV20-1,NA,TGCAGTGCTAGTGTTCCGGCCTACAATGAGCAGTTCTTC,CSASVPAYNEQFF
few,TRBJ1-1,TRBV29-1,TRBD1,TGCAGCGTATACAGGGGGATGAACACTGAAGCTTTCTTT,CSVYRGMNTEAFF
NA,TRBJ1-2,TRBV20-1,NA,TGCAGTTCCAACAGGGTAGAGGGCTACACCTTC,CSSNRVEGYTF
NA,TRBJ2-2,TRBV5-4,TRBD1,TGTGCCAGCAGGCACCGGGACAGGACCCCCGCGAACACCGGGGAGCTGTTTTTT,CASRHRDRTPANTGELFF
few,TRBJ1-2,TRBV11-3,NA,TGTGCCAGCAGCTTAGATAATTCCGGGTATGGCTACACCTTC,CASSLDNSGYGYTF
NA,TRBJ1-3,TRBV29-1,NA,TGCAGCGTCGGGGGACCTCCCCAGGGAAACACCATATATTTT,CSVGGPPQGNTIYF
NA,TRBJ2-1,TRBV19,NA,TGTGCCAGTAGCCAAAGGACAGTGTCCTACAATGAGCAGTTCTTC,CASSQRTVSYNEQFF
once,TRBJ2-7,TRBV28,TRBD1,TGTGCCAGCAGAGAAGCCGGGACAGGGATGTACGAGCAGTACTTC,CASREAGTGMYEQYF
NA,TRBJ2-5,TRBV6-5,NA,TGTGCCAGCAGTTACTCCATGGGAGGAGAGACCCAGTACTTC,CASSYSMGGETQYF
NA,TRBJ2-5,TRBV15,TRBD1,TGTGCCACCAGCAGTCCCGGGACAGGGGGCCTGGTGACCCAGTACTTC,CATSSPGTGGLVTQYF
NA,TRBJ2-2,TRBV27,NA,TGTGCCAGCACGCTTTCGCAGGGTGTATTTGCCGGGGAGCTGTTTTTT,CASTLSQGVFAGELFF
NA,TRBJ2-2,TRBV19,NA,TGTGCCAGTAGTATCGGCGGGCCCGGGGAGCTGTTTTTT,CASSIGGPGELFF
NA,TRBJ1-2,TRBV7-3,NA,TGTGCCAGCAGCCCTACTCCGGGACTCCACTACACCTTC,CASSPTPGLHYTF
NA,TRBJ1-5,TRBV27,NA,TGTGCCAGCAGTTTAGAGTATAGCAATCAGCCCCAGCATTTT,CASSLEYSNQPQHF
NA,TRBJ2-3,TRBV19,NA,TGTGCCAGTAGTATGGTCAGGGGGGGCACAGATACGCAGTATTTT,CASSMVRGGTDTQYF
few,TRBJ2-2,TRBV2,NA,TGTGCCAGCAGCAGGGTAAACACCGGGGAGCTGTTTTTT,CASSRVNTGELFF
NA,TRBJ2-5,TRBV27,NA,TGTGCCAGCAGTGAATTTAGTAAAATGCCCGGGGAGACCCAGTACTTC,CASSEFSKMPGETQYF